This T cell receptor beta chain appears in the sequencing data of a study of cytomegalovirus exposure and HLA in healthy donors. The PCR was carried out with 60 Vbeta primers and 13 Jbeta primers. TCRdb's copy holds only in-frame clones and misses some; the assay was immunoSEQ multiplex PCR. Of some 150,000 clones in the sample, about four fifths were seen once. Trimming left V 0 bases short and J 11 bases short, with 8 bases between. The CDR3 length is 12 residues. Germline V gives CDR1 SGDLS, CDR2 YYNGEE. The receptor was derived from a male donor in good health and CMV-seronegative. The sequencing input was PBMCs. V gene TRBV9 combines with J gene TRBJ1-4; D unclear. The CDR3 region has the DNA TGTGCCAGCAGCGTAGAAATGGCTAAACTGTTTTTT. It codes for CASSVEMAKLFF. The full variable domain, in which reference TRBV9 and TRBJ1-4 provide the parts outside the CDR3, is DSGVTQTPKHLITATGQRVTLRCSPRSGDLSVYWYQQSLDQGLQFLIQYYNGEERAKGNILERFSAQQFPDLHSELNLSSLELGDSALYFCASSVEMAKLFFGSGTQLSVL.